This T cell receptor beta chain emerged from a study of T cell repertoires in cytomegalovirus infection. Study information: It was the public TCR beta signatures that indicated both CMV infection and matching HLA type. Findings of the study overall: Clonotypes of TCR beta that were HLA-C-restricted and CMV-specific dominated the ex vivo response.

In germline, CDR1 is ENHRY, CDR2 SYGVKD. There are 16 residues in the CDR3. J lost 1 base, V lost 6 bases, and 10 bases had no gene match. TCRdb redid the calling of the reads with MiXCR, one entry per CDR3 protein. The sample shows roughly 280,000 distinct CDR3 sequences, roughly a fifth of them seen only once. This clonotype was seen a few times. Antigen unknown. Sequenced material: cultured PBMCs, taken from culture after CMV antigen stimulation. This chain joins TRBV10-3 and TRBJ2-7, with 9 bases fitting TRBD2. The clonotype was recovered from a human donor in good health (CMV status not recorded). Some clones in this sample may be carry-over from other donors' samples. In DNA form, the CDR3 reads TGTGCCATCAGCTCCGGGACTAGCTTTAATTCCTACGAGCAGTACTTC. Encoded protein: CAISSGTSFNSYEQYF.